Below are 3 T cell receptor beta chains sequenced from a single sample in a study of CD8 T cells in ankylosing spondylitis. TCRdb fed the 5' RACE reads into MiXCR, producing one record per CDR3 protein. The data contain about 160,000 distinct CDR3 sequences, around 9.6% of them seen just once; the ten biggest clones take up roughly 16%. Sequenced: blood, either unsorted or a sorted T cell fraction (not recorded which). Receptor source: a female donor with ankylosing spondylitis or in good health (not recorded which).

The chain links TRBV30 to TRBJ1-2; a weak D match, TRBD1 (5 bases). This CDR3 spans 14 amino acids. Per the germline V gene, CDR1 is GTSNPN and CDR2 is SVGIG (reference sequence). The ends were cut back, 1 base at V and 2 bases at J, with 11 bases in the middle. The CDR3: CAWSGEGLNYGYTF. In nucleotides, the CDR3 is TGTGCCTGGAGTGGGGAGGGGTTGAACTATGGCTACACCTTC.

The chain has TRBV5-4 and TRBJ2-4, with TRBD1 matching over 11 bases. CDR1 is SGHNT, CDR2 YYREEE, per germline (reference sequence). J was trimmed by 10 bases and V by 9 bases; bases with no gene match: 12. The CDR3 runs 14 residues. DNA for the CDR3: TGTGCCACCCGCTCTGAGGGACAGGGGGAAATTCAGTACTTC. Residues: CATRSEGQGEIQYF.

This clonotype was found many times. The chain joins TRBV12-3 or TRBV12-4 to TRBJ2-1; D remains unclear. There are 12 residues in the CDR3. V was shortened by 3 bases and J by 14 bases, with 14 bases between the two germline ends. CDR3 amino acids: CASSFGSHREFF. In DNA, the CDR3 is TGTGCCAGCAGTTTTGGATCGCATAGGGAGTTCTTC.